These T cell receptor beta chains were read from a single sample in a study of cytomegalovirus exposure and HLA in healthy donors. Produced via immunoSEQ multiplex PCR; TCRdb's table is partial and in-frame only. The sample includes around 55,000 clones, about three quarters of them seen just once. The sequenced sample consisted of PBMCs. The source is a female donor in good health and CMV-seronegative. The CDR3 runs from the conserved cysteine through the conserved F or W.

j_call v_call cdr3_aa
TRBJ2-7 TRBV11-2 CASSLGGLAVRSSYEQYF
TRBJ2-7 TRBV28 CASRSAGIYEQYF
TRBJ1-2 TRBV14 CASSQGEDREVLGYTF
TRBJ2-2 TRBV28 CASSFWLTNTGELFF
TRBJ1-4 TRBV15 CATSRDRRGVLFF
TRBJ2-1 TRBV4-3 CASSQGAGGSYNEQFF
TRBJ1-1 TRBV4-2 CASSQGFGVLRTEAFF
TRBJ2-1 TRBV2 CASFQDSSYNEQFF
TRBJ2-7 TRBV5-4 CASSLDPGTSGYEQYF
TRBJ2-7 TRBV13 CASSLGTRRAYEQYF
TRBJ2-7 TRBV27 CASSLGTAGSYEQYF
TRBJ2-5 TRBV6-6 CASRRLAGGGETQYF
TRBJ2-1 TRBV4-3 CASSRSTRYVGNEQFF
TRBJ2-5 TRBV5-1 CASRDGYGGETQYF
TRBJ2-7 TRBV4-1 CASSHNYLGLAGGSYEQYF
TRBJ1-3 TRBV4-3 CASSQATTGVSGNTIYF
TRBJ2-7 TRBV25-1 CASSAGLAASYEQYF
TRBJ1-1 TRBV29-1 CSGSGHLNTEAFF
TRBJ2-3 TRBV5-1 CASRTGTGGLDTQYF
TRBJ2-1 TRBV7-2 CASSGELADAKFF
TRBJ2-3 TRBV28 CASSAGGTADTQYF
. TRBV18 CASSPGTGFYEQYF
TRBJ2-1 TRBV5-6 CASSYWSVREQFF
TRBJ2-3 TRBV30 CAWSPRSTDTQYF
TRBJ1-5 TRBV7-9 CASSPQGGSEPQHF
TRBJ2-3 TRBV29-1 CSVEGFAGAPNTQYF
TRBJ2-1 TRBV6-4 CASSDSPGQGYNEQFF
TRBJ2-5 TRBV6-6 CASNNRPGLAGRTQYF
TRBJ1-1 TRBV5-1 CASSLGSGLTEAFF
TRBJ2-7 TRBV7-2 CASSFSGTYEQYF
. TRBV2 CASSVAGGPYEQYF
TRBJ2-6 TRBV11-2 CASSLGWGSSGANVLTF
TRBJ2-5 TRBV13 CASSAQGLAGAYEQYF
TRBJ2-3 TRBV5-6 CASSLEAGGRTDTQYF